These 4 T cell receptor beta chains came from one sample sequenced in a study of regulatory T cells in long-lasting Graves disease. With iRepertoire HTBI primers and Arm-PCR of CDR3 regions, TCR beta libraries were built. TCRdb reprocessed the multiplex PCR reads via MiXCR and lists one record per CDR3 protein. The table includes hundreds of thousands of distinct CDR3 sequences, around an eighth detected once. Time point described: newly diagnosed GD, antithyroid drugs for less than 3 months. The authors made the TCR library using RNA they extracted from PBMCs. The data were also submitted as part of a second study, on T cells in Graves' hyperthyroidism and ophthalmopathy.

Material: peripheral blood mononuclear cells (PBMCs), obtained at new diagnosis, from a patient treated with antithyroid drugs. The receptors stem from a man aged 25 to 45 with Graves disease.

Ten or more counts support this clonotype. The chain combines TRBV30 with TRBJ2-1, with D possibly TRBD2 on 5 matching bases. There are 15 residues in the CDR3. Germline V gene sequence: CDR1 GTSNPN, CDR2 SVGIG (reference sequence). Trimming shortened V by 0 bases and J by 0 bases, and 9 bases separated the two germline ends. CDR3: CAWSVGLTSYNEQFF. For the CDR3, the DNA is TGTGCCTGGAGTGTAGGACTGACCTCCTACAATGAGCAGTTCTTC.

The J gene is TRBJ2-1, the V gene TRBV7-3; 13 bases line up with TRBD2. The CDR3 contains 16 residues. Germline CDR1 reads SGHTA; CDR2 reads FQGTGA. Trimming took 5 bases from V and 6 from J; bases not matched to a gene: 7. The CDR3 loop reads CASSPAGLAGSNEQFF. For the CDR3, the DNA is TGTGCCAGCAGCCCCGCGGGACTAGCGGGAAGCAATGAGCAGTTCTTC.

This clonotype was seen ten or more times. In DNA form, the CDR3 reads TGTGCCACAAAGGCGGGACAGGGGCCCTACGAGCAGTACTTC. The encoded protein is CATKAGQGPYEQYF. V is TRBV10-3 and J is TRBJ2-7, with TRBD1 matching over 10 bases. J was trimmed by 2 bases and V by 10 bases; bases with no gene match: 8. This CDR3 has 14 amino acids. Germline loops: CDR1 ENHRY, CDR2 SYGVKD.

This rearrangement joins TRBV29-1 to TRBJ1-1; D is ambiguous. The CDR3 is made up of 12 amino acids. V was cut by 3 bases and J by 2 bases, with 7 bases left in between. Germline V gene data show CDR1 as SQVTM and CDR2 as ANQGSEA. The CDR3 is CSVDAVNTEAFF. The CDR3 nucleotides are TGCAGCGTTGACGCCGTTAACACTGAAGCTTTCTTT. Full variable domain (remainder filled in from reference TRBV29-1 and TRBJ1-1): SAVISQKPSRDICQRGTSLTIQCQVDSQVTMMFWYRQQPGQSLTLIATANQGSEATYESGFVIDKFPISRPNLTFSTLTVSNMSPEDSSIYLCSVDAVNTEAFFGQGTRLTVV.